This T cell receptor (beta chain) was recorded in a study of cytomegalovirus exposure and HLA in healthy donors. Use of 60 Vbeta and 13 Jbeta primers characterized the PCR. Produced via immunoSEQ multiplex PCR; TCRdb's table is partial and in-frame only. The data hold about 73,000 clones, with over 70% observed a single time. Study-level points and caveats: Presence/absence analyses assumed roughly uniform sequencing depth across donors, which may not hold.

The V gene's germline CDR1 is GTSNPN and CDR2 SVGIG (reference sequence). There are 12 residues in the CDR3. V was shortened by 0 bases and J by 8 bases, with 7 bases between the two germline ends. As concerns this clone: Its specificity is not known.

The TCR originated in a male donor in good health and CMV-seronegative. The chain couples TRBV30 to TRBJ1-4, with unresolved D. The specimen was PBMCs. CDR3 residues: CAWSVAGEKLFF. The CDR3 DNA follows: TGTGCCTGGAGTGTGGCAGGAGAAAAACTGTTTTTT.